This T cell receptor beta chain was identified in a study of blood T cell repertoires in COVID-19. Sequencing used immunoSEQ multiplex PCR; TCRdb keeps in-frame clones, though not all of them. The sample includes approximately 300,000 clones, around 84% of them seen just once. The CDR3 is made up of 15 amino acids. The V gene lost 0 bases and the J gene lost 0 bases, with 8 bases spanning the gap. Germline values: CDR1 LGHNA, CDR2 YNFKEQ. The genes are TRBV4-2 and TRBJ1-1; TRBD1 is a possible D gene (5 bases). Sequencing was done on a sample of PBMCs or T cells enriched from blood (not recorded which). This receptor was identified in a woman aged 25 to 45 who had been exposed to COVID-19. As DNA, the CDR3 is TGTGCCAGCAGCCAAGATCCAGGGATGAACACTGAAGCTTTCTTT. It yields the protein CASSQDPGMNTEAFF.